Below, 7 T cell receptor beta chains from the same sample are listed, as sequenced in a study of T cells in Graves' hyperthyroidism and ophthalmopathy. Amplified TCR beta CDR3 regions derived from RNA transcripts. The TCR CDR3 was amplified in a first-round RT-PCR using the HTBI primer set. MiXCR, applied by TCRdb to the multiplex PCR reads, yields one record per CDR3 protein. The repertoire includes more than 350,000 distinct CDR3 sequences, around 15% of them detected once, and approximately 20% sits in the top ten. Source material: blood. The source is a woman aged 55-69 years with Graves' ophthalmopathy.

This clonotype occurred many times. The chain uses TRBV7-9 and TRBJ2-6, with a weak D call TRBD2 (6 bases). V dropped 5 bases and J dropped 0 bases, with 20 bases sitting between them. CDR3 length: 19 amino acids. In germline, CDR1 is SEHNR, CDR2 FQNEAQ (reference sequence). This chain's CDR3 is CASSLSTGRAGSGANVLTF. The CDR3 nucleotides read TGTGCCAGCAGCCTATCCACCGGGAGAGCAGGCTCTGGGGCCAACGTCCTGACTTTC.

V gene TRBV7-3 combines with J gene TRBJ2-1; TRBD2 matches at 9 bases. V lost 5 bases to trimming and J lost 4 bases; unmatched junction nucleotides: 6. This CDR3 is 15 amino acids long. CDR1 and CDR2 (germline): SGHTA, FQGTGA. CDR3 in DNA: TGTGCCAGCAGCGCTATTCTAGCGGGATACAATGAGCAGTTCTTC. Residues: CASSAILAGYNEQFF.

This clonotype was seen only a few times. The CDR3 is CASSFGTTAIQYF. In nucleotides, the CDR3 is TGTGCCAGCAGCTTCGGGACTACGGCCATTCAGTACTTC. V and J are TRBV14 and TRBJ2-4, with 7 bases lining up with TRBD2. J gave up 9 bases and V 5 bases, and 7 bases lay outside the gene matches. CDR1 is SGHDN and CDR2 is FVKESK in the germline V gene. The CDR3 is 13 amino acids.

There are many counts of this clonotype. The CDR3 coding sequence is TGTGCCAGCAGCTTAGTGCTCTCGGGGTACTCCTACGAGCAGTACTTC. Translated, it gives CASSLVLSGYSYEQYF. The J gene is TRBJ2-7, the V gene TRBV7-8; D possibly corresponds to TRBD2 (5 bases). Trimming pared 1 base from V and 0 bases from J, leaving 13 bases between. This CDR3 has 16 residues. CDR1 is SGHVS, CDR2 FQNEAQ, per germline.

In regard to this clonotype: One base away lies a much larger clone, so this may be a sequencing read error. The rearrangement joins TRBV2 to TRBJ1-2; no clear D gene. CDR3 length: 11 amino acids. Germline V lookup: CDR1 SNHLY, CDR2 FYNNEI. V lost 10 bases and J lost 9, with 15 bases in between. CDR3 sequence (DNA): TGTGCCAAATCGCGAGTAGGAAGCTACACCTTC. It specifies CAKSRVGSYTF.

The chain recombines TRBV7-9 with TRBJ2-7, with a possible D match to TRBD2 (7 bases). Trimming removed 2 bases at V and 6 bases at J, with 17 bases between. The germline CDR1 and CDR2 sequences are SEHNR and FQNEAQ (reference sequence). CDR3 size: 15 residues. This chain's CDR3 is CASSLWGGLDGEQYF. The CDR3 coding sequence is TGTGCCAGCAGCTTATGGGGGGGGCTAGATGGCGAGCAGTACTTC.

This clonotype was recorded at least ten times. V usage is TRBV12-3 or TRBV12-4 and J usage is TRBJ2-3, with TRBD2 as a possible D gene (6 bases). With 6 bases removed from V and 5 bases from J, the gap between germline ends came to 9 bases. The CDR3 runs 12 residues. CDR3 loop: CASSAGGDTQYF. CDR3 sequence (DNA): TGTGCCAGCAGCGCCGGGGGAGATACGCAGTATTTT.